This T cell receptor (beta chain) was captured in a study of T cell responses to AZD1222 COVID-19 vaccine. Overall study results and limits: Vaccine-related CD4 TCRs covered spike, predominating at 160-218 and 743-854.

The CDR3 sequence is 15 residues long. Trimming left V 4 bases short and J 1 base short, with 11 bases between. Germline-derived CDR1 and CDR2 are MNHNY and SVGAGI (reference sequence). This table comes from immunoSEQ multiplex PCR, and its TCRdb copy is limited to in-frame clones, with some not included. This sample has about 85,000 clones, with roughly 90% found just once. About this clone: As yet, its antigen is unknown.

This specimen was peripheral blood, taken on day 0 of AZD1222 vaccination. The V gene is TRBV6-6, the J gene TRBJ1-3, with D possibly being TRBD1 (5 bases). This TCR came from an adult in good health. The CDR3: CASSFHPGSGNTIYF. CDR3 bases: TGTGCCAGCAGTTTCCACCCAGGGTCTGGAAACACCATATATTTT.